A selection of T cell receptor beta chains follows, all from one sample in a study of blood T cell repertoires in COVID-19. Repertoires were generated with immunoSEQ multiplex PCR, while TCRdb's copy carries only in-frame clones and drops some. The sample has some 390,000 clones; 87% are singletons. The source material was peripheral blood. These receptors all stem from a woman in her fifties or sixties with COVID-19, enrolled during active disease. Each CDR3 is given with its conserved first and last residue. D genes are given only for firm matches. The size field is filled for only some rows; it gives once, few, many or a size class.

clone size: .; D gene: .; J gene: TRBJ1-2; V gene: TRBV6-5; CDR3 protein: CASRNTGSDGYTF; CDR3 DNA: TGTGCCAGCAGAAATACAGGGTCTGATGGCTACACCTTC
clone size: .; D gene: TRBD2; J gene: TRBJ2-5; V gene: TRBV3-1/TRBV3-2; CDR3 protein: CASSQGTSGAYRETQYF; CDR3 DNA: TGTGCCAGCAGCCAAGGGACTAGCGGGGCATACAGGGAGACCCAGTACTTC
clone size: .; D gene: .; J gene: TRBJ1-1; V gene: TRBV7-9; CDR3 protein: CASSFGGAGAFF; CDR3 DNA: TGTGCCAGCAGCTTTGGCGGGGCTGGAGCTTTCTTT
clone size: .; D gene: .; J gene: TRBJ2-7; V gene: TRBV21-1; CDR3 protein: CASSKAGGVPGSYEQYF; CDR3 DNA: TGTGCCAGCAGCAAAGCTGGGGGGGTTCCAGGCTCCTACGAGCAGTACTTC
clone size: once; D gene: .; J gene: TRBJ1-5; V gene: TRBV19; CDR3 protein: CASKEDRSSNQPQHF; CDR3 DNA: TGTGCCAGTAAAGAAGACAGGAGTAGCAATCAGCCCCAGCATTTT
clone size: .; D gene: TRBD1; J gene: TRBJ1-1; V gene: TRBV7-9; CDR3 protein: CASSSDRGKRNTEAFF; CDR3 DNA: TGTGCCAGCAGCTCGGACAGGGGGAAAAGAAACACTGAAGCTTTCTTT
clone size: .; D gene: .; J gene: TRBJ2-5; V gene: TRBV6-2/TRBV6-3; CDR3 protein: CASSWSQTDQETQYF; CDR3 DNA: TGTGCCAGCAGTTGGTCCCAGACAGACCAAGAGACCCAGTACTTC
clone size: .; D gene: .; J gene: TRBJ2-7; V gene: TRBV20-1; CDR3 protein: CSASLAGDPYEQYF; CDR3 DNA: TGCAGTGCTAGTCTCGCGGGTGATCCCTACGAGCAGTACTTC
clone size: few; D gene: TRBD1; J gene: TRBJ1-6; V gene: TRBV30; CDR3 protein: CAWSGTGVLSPLHF; CDR3 DNA: TGTGCCTGGAGTGGGACAGGGGTTCTTTCACCCCTCCACTTT
clone size: .; D gene: TRBD1; J gene: TRBJ1-3; V gene: TRBV7-2; CDR3 protein: CASRQGATGNTIYF; CDR3 DNA: TGTGCCAGCAGACAGGGGGCGACTGGAAACACCATATATTTT
clone size: few; D gene: TRBD1; J gene: TRBJ1-4; V gene: TRBV18; CDR3 protein: CASSRVDRVMSF; CDR3 DNA: TGTGCCAGCTCACGGGTTGACAGGGTGATGAGCTTT
clone size: once; D gene: .; J gene: TRBJ2-3; V gene: TRBV11-2; CDR3 protein: CASSPFRGTDTQYF; CDR3 DNA: TGTGCCAGCAGCCCATTCCGGGGTACAGATACGCAGTATTTT
clone size: few; D gene: .; J gene: TRBJ2-3; V gene: TRBV12-3/TRBV12-4; CDR3 protein: CASSPGRDTQYF; CDR3 DNA: TGTGCCAGCAGCCCAGGGCGGGATACGCAGTATTTT
clone size: .; D gene: .; J gene: TRBJ1-1; V gene: TRBV4-2; CDR3 protein: CASSQDRNSNTEAFF; CDR3 DNA: TGTGCCAGCAGCCAAGACAGAAATTCGAACACTGAAGCTTTCTTT
clone size: .; D gene: .; J gene: TRBJ2-3; V gene: TRBV19; CDR3 protein: CASSYAGLGTDTQYF; CDR3 DNA: TGTGCCAGTAGTTATGCTGGCTTGGGCACAGATACGCAGTATTTT
clone size: .; D gene: .; J gene: TRBJ1-2; V gene: TRBV5-6; CDR3 protein: CASSYAGLNYGYTF; CDR3 DNA: TGTGCCAGCAGCTACGCGGGGTTAAACTATGGCTACACCTTC
clone size: .; D gene: .; J gene: TRBJ2-5; V gene: TRBV5-1; CDR3 protein: CASGLWDARGETQYF; CDR3 DNA: TGCGCCAGCGGACTATGGGACGCCCGGGGAGAGACCCAGTACTTC
clone size: once; D gene: TRBD2; J gene: TRBJ2-2; V gene: TRBV3-1/TRBV3-2; CDR3 protein: CASTPLAGGTGELFF; CDR3 DNA: TGTGCCAGCACCCCTCTAGCGGGGGGCACCGGGGAGCTGTTTTTT
clone size: .; D gene: .; J gene: TRBJ2-7; V gene: TRBV28; CDR3 protein: CASSHIIGQRYEQYF; CDR3 DNA: TGTGCCAGCAGCCATATTATCGGACAACGCTACGAGCAGTACTTC
clone size: .; D gene: .; J gene: TRBJ2-7; V gene: TRBV15; CDR3 protein: CATSRADYSYEQYF; CDR3 DNA: TGTGCCACCAGCAGAGCCGACTACTCCTACGAGCAGTACTTC
clone size: .; D gene: .; J gene: TRBJ2-7; V gene: TRBV10-3; CDR3 protein: CAISPSDEQYF; CDR3 DNA: TGTGCCATCAGTCCAAGCGACGAGCAGTACTTC
clone size: once; D gene: .; J gene: TRBJ1-2; V gene: TRBV5-8; CDR3 protein: CASSLYHGYTF; CDR3 DNA: TGTGCCAGCAGCTTGTATCATGGCTACACCTTC
clone size: .; D gene: TRBD2; J gene: TRBJ2-1; V gene: TRBV19; CDR3 protein: CASTRTSAYNEQFF; CDR3 DNA: TGTGCCAGTACCAGGACTAGCGCCTACAATGAGCAGTTCTTC
clone size: few; D gene: .; J gene: TRBJ2-2; V gene: TRBV28; CDR3 protein: CASSLNTGELFF; CDR3 DNA: TGTGCCAGCAGTCTCAACACCGGGGAGCTGTTTTTT
clone size: once; D gene: .; J gene: TRBJ1-1; V gene: TRBV28; CDR3 protein: CASRGPQNTEAFF; CDR3 DNA: TGTGCCAGCCGAGGGCCGCAGAACACTGAAGCTTTCTTT
clone size: .; D gene: .; J gene: TRBJ2-3; V gene: TRBV3-1/TRBV3-2; CDR3 protein: CASSQTSTDTQYF; CDR3 DNA: TGTGCCAGCAGCCAGACATCCACAGATACGCAGTATTTT
clone size: once; D gene: .; J gene: TRBJ1-6; V gene: TRBV27; CDR3 protein: CASSGQFYNSPLHF; CDR3 DNA: TGTGCCAGCAGTGGACAGTTCTATAATTCACCCCTCCACTTT
clone size: .; D gene: TRBD1; J gene: TRBJ2-7; V gene: TRBV10-3; CDR3 protein: CAISERQGNDEQYF; CDR3 DNA: TGTGCCATCAGTGAGCGACAGGGTAACGACGAGCAGTACTTC
clone size: .; D gene: .; J gene: TRBJ2-1; V gene: TRBV29-1; CDR3 protein: CSVGTGWGYNEQFF; CDR3 DNA: TGCAGCGTTGGAACAGGGTGGGGATACAATGAGCAGTTCTTC
clone size: .; D gene: .; J gene: TRBJ1-2; V gene: TRBV12-3/TRBV12-4; CDR3 protein: CASSPTGSYGYTF; CDR3 DNA: TGTGCCAGCAGTCCAACAGGGTCCTATGGCTACACCTTC
clone size: once; D gene: TRBD2; J gene: TRBJ2-7; V gene: TRBV3-1/TRBV3-2; CDR3 protein: CASSQDPPSRGGRRDYEQYF; CDR3 DNA: TGTGCCAGCAGCCAAGATCCCCCCTCCCGGGGGGGCCGGCGGGACTACGAGCAGTACTTC
clone size: .; D gene: TRBD1; J gene: TRBJ2-5; V gene: TRBV3-1/TRBV3-2; CDR3 protein: CASSQGQASYF; CDR3 DNA: TGTGCCAGCAGCCAGGGACAGGCCTCCTACTTC
clone size: .; D gene: .; J gene: TRBJ2-3; V gene: TRBV5-8; CDR3 protein: CASSTDLRHTDTQYF; CDR3 DNA: TGTGCCAGCAGCACCGACCTGCGGCACACAGATACGCAGTATTTT
clone size: .; D gene: .; J gene: TRBJ2-7; V gene: TRBV9; CDR3 protein: CASSVGHSGIPGEQYF; CDR3 DNA: TGTGCCAGCAGCGTAGGGCATTCCGGGATCCCTGGGGAGCAGTACTTC
clone size: .; D gene: .; J gene: TRBJ1-3; V gene: TRBV5-1; CDR3 protein: CASSLGTGSRNTIYF; CDR3 DNA: TGCGCCAGCAGCTTGGGAACAGGTTCCCGAAACACCATATATTTT
clone size: .; D gene: TRBD2; J gene: TRBJ2-7; V gene: TRBV15; CDR3 protein: CATSSGLAGASYEQYF; CDR3 DNA: TGTGCCACCAGCAGCGGACTAGCGGGGGCCTCCTACGAGCAGTACTTC
clone size: .; D gene: .; J gene: TRBJ2-5; V gene: TRBV20-1; CDR3 protein: CSASSYQETQYF; CDR3 DNA: TGCAGTGCTAGTTCCTATCAAGAGACCCAGTACTTC
clone size: .; D gene: .; J gene: TRBJ2-2; V gene: TRBV9; CDR3 protein: CASSVAGLTGELFF; CDR3 DNA: TGTGCCAGCAGCGTTGCAGGCCTCACCGGGGAGCTGTTTTTT
clone size: .; D gene: TRBD1; J gene: TRBJ2-3; V gene: TRBV6-5; CDR3 protein: CASRRPGQETDTQYF; CDR3 DNA: TGTGCCAGCAGGCGGCCGGGACAGGAAACAGATACGCAGTATTTT
clone size: .; D gene: .; J gene: TRBJ2-3; V gene: TRBV11-2; CDR3 protein: CASSLAEAKGTQYF; CDR3 DNA: TGTGCCAGCAGCTTAGCGGAGGCAAAGGGTACGCAGTATTTT
clone size: .; D gene: .; J gene: TRBJ2-7; V gene: TRBV3-1/TRBV3-2; CDR3 protein: CASSQATYEQYF; CDR3 DNA: TGTGCCAGCAGCCAAGCCACCTACGAGCAGTACTTC
clone size: .; D gene: TRBD2; J gene: TRBJ2-7; V gene: TRBV9; CDR3 protein: CASSVGGSGGPSSYEQYF; CDR3 DNA: TGTGCCAGCAGCGTAGGGGGTAGCGGGGGCCCTAGCTCCTACGAGCAGTACTTC
clone size: .; D gene: TRBD2; J gene: TRBJ2-5; V gene: TRBV4-1; CDR3 protein: CASSRQAASGGQETQYF; CDR3 DNA: TGCGCCAGCAGCCGCCAGGCGGCTAGCGGGGGCCAAGAGACCCAGTACTTC
clone size: .; D gene: TRBD1; J gene: TRBJ1-5; V gene: TRBV6-1; CDR3 protein: CASLGQINQPQHF; CDR3 DNA: TGTGCCAGCCTGGGACAGATCAATCAGCCCCAGCATTTT
clone size: .; D gene: TRBD1; J gene: TRBJ2-1; V gene: TRBV3-1/TRBV3-2; CDR3 protein: CASSQDLETGDSQFF; CDR3 DNA: TGTGCCAGCAGCCAAGATCTGGAGACAGGGGATTCGCAGTTCTTC
clone size: .; D gene: .; J gene: TRBJ1-4; V gene: TRBV28; CDR3 protein: CASSLAGTPLDEKLFF; CDR3 DNA: TGTGCCAGCAGTTTGGCCGGGACACCTCTTGATGAAAAACTGTTTTTT